The 16 T cell receptor beta chains below all came from one sample that was sequenced in a study of blood T cell repertoires in COVID-19. The table came from immunoSEQ multiplex PCR; TCRdb's copy has only in-frame clones and leaves some out. The data hold 200,000 to 250,000 clones, with approximately 88% observed a single time. Sequenced: peripheral blood. These receptors all come from a woman aged 25 to 39 with COVID-19, enrolled during active disease.

The chain combines TRBV5-1 with TRBJ2-2; the match to TRBD2 covers 11 bases. J lost 4 bases, V lost 1 base, and 3 bases had no gene match. CDR3 size: 16 residues. Germline CDR1 and CDR2: SGHRS and YFSETQ. CDR3 sequence reads: CASSLTSGGFTGELFF. The CDR3 coding sequence is TGCGCCAGCAGCTTGACTAGCGGGGGTTTCACCGGGGAGCTGTTTTTT.

V gene TRBV11-2 combines with J gene TRBJ1-4, with D possibly being TRBD1 (5 bases). V lost 3 bases to trimming and J lost 8 bases, with 16 bases between them. The germline V gene encodes CDR1 SGHAT and CDR2 FQNNGV. The CDR3 is made up of 15 amino acids. The CDR3 region is CASSFRQGGSEKLFF. As DNA, the CDR3 is TGTGCCAGCAGCTTCAGGCAGGGAGGAAGCGAAAAACTGTTTTTT.

This chain joins TRBV5-4 and TRBJ2-1; D is possibly TRBD1 (6 bases). This CDR3 is built from 15 residues. V was cut by 4 bases and J by 5 bases, with 16 bases left in between. Germline V lookup: CDR1 SGHNT, CDR2 YYREEE (reference sequence). CDR3 amino acids: CASSPEQGHNNEQFF. The CDR3 DNA follows: TGTGCCAGCAGCCCGGAACAGGGACATAACAATGAGCAGTTCTTC.

The chain joins TRBV6-6 to TRBJ1-1, with TRBD1 matching over 8 bases. V was clipped by 7 bases and J by 1 base; unmatched bases: 8. The germline V gene has CDR1 MNHNY and CDR2 SVGAGI (reference sequence). CDR3 length equals 15 residues. CDR3 DNA: TGTGCCAGCACAAAAGGACAGGGATGGAACACTGAAGCTTTCTTT. It encodes CASTKGQGWNTEAFF.

This rearrangement joins TRBV27 to TRBJ2-3; D gene uncertain. CDR1 and CDR2 from the germline V gene are MNHEY and SMNVEV (reference sequence). This CDR3 has 12 residues. V was pared by 0 bases and J by 5 bases, with 3 bases between. CDR3 sequence: CASSLSGDTQYF. The CDR3 DNA sequence: TGTGCCAGCAGTTTATCCGGAGATACGCAGTATTTT.

The rearrangement uses TRBV5-6 and TRBJ1-4; D possibly corresponds to TRBD1 (5 bases). Germline V gene lookup returns CDR1 SGHDT and CDR2 YYEEEE. Trimming took 3 bases from V and 0 from J, leaving 9 bases between them. The CDR3 length is 15 residues. The CDR3 bases are TGTGCCAGCAGCTGGGGGACTGCAACTAATGAAAAACTGTTTTTT. Amino acids: CASSWGTATNEKLFF.

The chain is built from TRBV19 and TRBJ1-5; D might be TRBD1 (6 bases). Germline V gives CDR1 LNHDA, CDR2 SQIVND (reference sequence). The CDR3 extends over 15 amino acids. Trimming cost V 3 bases and J 4 bases, with 13 bases left between them. In nucleotides, the CDR3 is TGTGCCAGTAGTATGGGAGACAGGACTAATCAGCCCCAGCATTTT. This translates into CASSMGDRTNQPQHF.

This clone is a singleton in its sample. This chain uses TRBV5-1 with TRBJ2-5; TRBD2 matches at 15 bases. The CDR3 has 14 amino acids. In germline, CDR1 is SGHRS, CDR2 YFSETQ. V trimming: 3 bases; J trimming: 11 bases; junction bases outside the gene matches: 5. The CDR3 loop reads CASSSGTSGRPQYF. The CDR3 nucleotides read TGCGCCAGCAGCTCCGGGACTAGCGGGAGGCCACAGTACTTC.

The genes are TRBV6-2 or TRBV6-3 and TRBJ1-1; D remains unclear. The CDR3 totals 14 residues. V was clipped by 2 bases and J by 1 base, with 8 bases between them. The V gene's germline CDR1 is MNHEY and CDR2 SVGEGT. This chain's CDR3 is CASSYVASNTEAFF. In DNA form, the CDR3 reads TGTGCCAGCAGTTACGTGGCCTCGAACACTGAAGCTTTCTTT.

The chain uses TRBV29-1 and TRBJ2-5; 11 bases map to TRBD1. The CDR3 covers 13 residues. Germline CDR1 SQVTM, CDR2 ANQGSEA. V dropped 7 bases and J dropped 2; count of bases not matched to a gene: 3. The CDR3 protein is CSGGQGAQETQYF. CDR3 coding DNA: TGCAGCGGAGGACAGGGGGCACAAGAGACCCAGTACTTC. The entire variable domain, with the rest obtained from reference TRBV29-1 and TRBJ2-5, is as follows: SAVISQKPSRDICQRGTSLTIQCQVDSQVTMMFWYRQQPGQSLTLIATANQGSEATYESGFVIDKFPISRPNLTFSTLTVSNMSPEDSSIYLCSGGQGAQETQYFGPGTRLLVL.

The chain links TRBV28 to TRBJ2-5; 7 bases align to TRBD1. V trimming: 6 bases; J trimming: 7 bases; junction bases outside the gene matches: 17. The CDR3 has 16 residues. Germline assignment: CDR1 MDHEN and CDR2 SYDVKM. Written as DNA, the CDR3 is TGTGCCAGCAGCGGATTGGACTCAGACAGGGAGCGGACCCAGTACTTC. Its translation: CASSGLDSDRERTQYF.

The rearrangement joins TRBV7-8 to TRBJ2-4, with 8 bases matching TRBD1. The CDR3 loop spans 14 amino acids. The ends lost 4 bases at V and 8 bases at J; junction bases unmatched: 7. CDR1 is SGHVS, CDR2 FQNEAQ, per germline. Here the CDR3 DNA reads TGTGCCAGCAGCTATCAGGGGGCGCTGGACATTCAGTACTTC. The encoded protein is CASSYQGALDIQYF.

The CDR3 DNA is TGTGCCAGTAGTAGACAGTTGAACACTGAAGCTTTCTTT. It codes for CASSRQLNTEAFF. The rearrangement joins TRBV19 to TRBJ1-1; D possibly corresponds to TRBD1 (5 bases). CDR3 size: 13 residues. With 4 bases removed from V and 0 bases from J, the gap between germline ends came to 6 bases. Germline loops: CDR1 LNHDA, CDR2 SQIVND (reference sequence).

This sequence joins TRBV5-3 and TRBJ2-1, with D uncertain. TRBV5-3 is an open reading frame, and its role is uncertain. The ends were cut back, 0 bases at V and 0 bases at J, with 7 bases in the middle. The CDR3 is 15 amino acids. The CDR3 sequence: CARSLGLSSYNEQFF. The CDR3 bases are TGTGCCAGAAGCTTGGGTCTCAGCTCCTACAATGAGCAGTTCTTC.

This chain connects TRBV18 to TRBJ1-1; 7 bases line up with TRBD1. V shed 5 bases, J shed 1 base, and the junction held 10 bases outside the gene matches. Germline CDR1 KGHSH, CDR2 LQKENI. CDR3 length equals 16 residues. Written as DNA, the CDR3 is TGTGCCAGCTCATCCCGGACAGGAACGGCGAACACTGAAGCTTTCTTT. Amino acids: CASSSRTGTANTEAFF.

The V gene is TRBV19, the J gene TRBJ1-1, with a possible D match to TRBD1 (6 bases). The CDR3 length is 15 residues. CDR1 and CDR2 (germline): LNHDA, SQIVND (reference sequence). Trimming removed 9 bases at V and 1 base at J, with 18 bases between. CDR3 in DNA: TGTGCCAGCCACCAGACAGGTCTAGCGAACACTGAAGCTTTCTTT. Its protein is CASHQTGLANTEAFF.